This T cell receptor (beta chain) was obtained from a study of blood T cell repertoires in COVID-19. Turning to the study itself: Specimens from acute and convalescent COVID-19 originated in the United States, Italy and Spain.

The CDR3 spans 15 residues. Trimming shortened V by 0 bases and J by 0 bases, and 9 bases separated the two germline ends. Germline values: CDR1 SGHAT, CDR2 FQNNGV. Sequenced by immunoSEQ multiplex PCR; TCRdb stores in-frame clones only, minus some. This sample has about 190,000 clones; about 87% occur once, and the top ten carry about 2.6%. The TCR comes from a man aged 35 to 55 with active or convalescent COVID-19. Sequencing input: peripheral blood. The V gene is TRBV11-2, the J gene TRBJ2-7; D unclear. This CDR3 reads CASSLEQLSSYEQYF. CDR3 bases: TGTGCCAGCAGCTTAGAACAGCTGAGCTCCTACGAGCAGTACTTC.